The 21 T cell receptor beta chains presented below share a single source sample, sequenced in a study of blood T cells in healthy people across ages. Together with a sample-barcoded 5' primer, a J-beta primer mix was included in a second PCR lasting about 7 to 12 cycles. TCRdb called the 5' RACE reads again in MiXCR, with one record for every CDR3 protein. Of 850,000 to 1,300,000 distinct CDR3 sequences in the sample, less than 50% are singletons; the top ten hold approximately 17%. The sequenced material came from blood. Receptor source: a woman aged 60-75 years in good health.

The J gene is TRBJ1-1, the V gene TRBV7-2; D might be TRBD1 (5 bases). V lost 1 base, J lost 9 bases, and 18 bases lay in between. The CDR3 runs to 15 residues. Germline CDR1 reads SGHTA; CDR2 reads FQGNSA. CDR3 region: CASSLGVGADRKAFF. CDR3 DNA: TGTGCCAGCAGCTTAGGCGTAGGGGCTGATCGTAAAGCTTTCTTT.

The chain uses TRBV6-2 or TRBV6-3 and TRBJ2-7; the match to TRBD2 covers 12 bases. Germline V gene lookup returns CDR1 MNHEY and CDR2 SVGEGT. J lost 1 base, V lost 4 bases, and 8 bases had no gene match. The CDR3 covers 17 residues. The CDR3 bases are TGTGCCAGCAGTTTCCAGACTAGCGGGAGACAGTCCTACGAGCAGTACTTC. Residues: CASSFQTSGRQSYEQYF.

The gene calls are TRBV29-1 and TRBJ2-2; no clear D gene. Trimming pared 7 bases from V and 0 bases from J, leaving 15 bases between. CDR1 SQVTM and CDR2 ANQGSEA come from the germline V gene. There are 15 residues in the CDR3. The CDR3 here is CSAIARSANTGELFF. The CDR3, as DNA: TGCAGCGCTATAGCTAGGAGCGCGAACACCGGGGAGCTGTTTTTT.

The gene calls are TRBV29-1 and TRBJ2-5; possible D gene TRBD2, 7 bases. The CDR3 contains 14 residues. Germline V lookup: CDR1 SQVTM, CDR2 ANQGSEA. Trimming pared 4 bases from V and 5 bases from J, leaving 17 bases between. The CDR3 DNA follows: TGCAGCGTTGTCCGGGGGGCTAGCGGCGAGACCCAGTACTTC. Its protein is CSVVRGASGETQYF.

There are a few counts of this clonotype. The gene calls are TRBV18 and TRBJ2-1; perhaps D is TRBD1 or TRBD2 (7 bases each). V was clipped by 3 bases and J by 6 bases, with 18 bases between them. CDR3 length: 16 residues. Looked up from germline, CDR1 is KGHSH and CDR2 is LQKENI. CDR3: CASSPLAEGASNEQFF. CDR3 in DNA: TGTGCCAGCTCACCCCTAGCGGAGGGGGCCTCCAATGAGCAGTTCTTC.

V usage is TRBV14 and J usage is TRBJ2-2, with TRBD2 identical over 11 bases. Germline trimming cut 3 bases from V and 5 bases from J; bases unmatched to any gene: 5. Germline V gene sequence: CDR1 SGHDN, CDR2 FVKESK. This CDR3 spans 16 amino acids. CDR3 sequence reads: CASSQTSGMGTGELFF. The CDR3 nucleotides read TGTGCCAGCAGCCAGACTAGCGGGATGGGGACCGGGGAGCTGTTTTTT. Full variable domain (outside the CDR3, taken from reference TRBV14 and TRBJ2-2): EAGVTQFPSHSVIEKGQTVTLRCDPISGHDNLYWYRRVMGKEIKFLLHFVKESKQDESGMPNNRFLAERTGGTYSTLKVQPAELEDSGVYFCASSQTSGMGTGELFFGEGSRLTVL.

The table lists this clonotype with a count of one. The CDR3 DNA reads as TGCGCCAGCAGACAGAGGGCCCGGAATGAGCAGTACTTC. Amino acid sequence: CASRQRARNEQYF. V and J are TRBV4-1 and TRBJ2-1; TRBD2 might be the D (5 bases). The J call is doubtful: the DNA matches TRBJ2-7 better. The germline CDR1 and CDR2 sequences are MGHRA and YSYEKL. The CDR3 length is 13 residues.

The sample holds a few counts of this clonotype. The gene calls are TRBV27 and TRBJ2-7, with D maybe TRBD2 (7 bases). CDR3 length equals 14 residues. The germline V gene encodes CDR1 MNHEY and CDR2 SMNVEV (reference sequence). V lost 4 bases and J 4 bases, leaving 14 bases between the germline ends. This chain's CDR3 is CASSYGGPGYEQYF. DNA for the CDR3: TGTGCCAGCAGTTACGGGGGGCCAGGTTACGAGCAGTACTTC.

This rearrangement joins TRBV20-1 to TRBJ2-7, with D tentatively TRBD2 (5 bases). This CDR3 is 14 amino acids long. CDR1 and CDR2 from the germline V gene are DFQATT and SNEGSKA (reference sequence). V was pared by 0 bases and J by 3 bases, with 12 bases between. CDR3 DNA sequence: TGCAGTGCTAGAGAGCCGGGATTCTTCTACGAGCAGTACTTC. Protein: CSAREPGFFYEQYF.

This sequence joins TRBV2 and TRBJ2-2, with D perhaps TRBD2 (5 bases). The germline V gene encodes CDR1 SNHLY and CDR2 FYNNEI. This CDR3 spans 15 amino acids. The V gene lost 4 bases and the J gene lost 1 base, with 10 bases spanning the gap. As DNA, the CDR3 is TGTGCCAGCAGTGTAAGCGGTCAGAACACCGGGGAGCTGTTTTTT. It yields the protein CASSVSGQNTGELFF. The whole variable domain, filled in from reference TRBV2 and TRBJ2-2, reads EPEVTQTPSHQVTQMGQEVILRCVPISNHLYFYWYRQILGQKVEFLVSFYNNEISEKSEIFDDQFSVERPDGSNFTLKIRSTKLEDSAMYFCASSVSGQNTGELFFGEGSRLTVL.

This clonotype has more than one count but fewer than ten. CDR3 loop: CATSSPQDRSSTDTQYF. Written as DNA, the CDR3 is TGTGCCACCAGCAGTCCACAGGACAGGAGTAGCACAGATACGCAGTATTTT. The chain uses TRBV15 and TRBJ2-3, with 7 bases matching TRBD1. The V gene's germline CDR1 is LNHNV and CDR2 YYDKDF (reference sequence). CDR3 size: 17 residues. With 3 bases clipped from V and 0 bases from J, the junction kept 9 bases outside the gene matches.

The chain joins TRBV2 to TRBJ1-6; D uncertain. The length of the CDR3 is 15 residues. Trimming removed 8 bases at V and 0 bases at J, with 11 bases between. Germline values: CDR1 SNHLY, CDR2 FYNNEI. The CDR3 nucleotides read TGTGCCAGCTACTCCGGGAGCTCCTATAATTCACCCCTCCACTTT. Its translation: CASYSGSSYNSPLHF. The full variable domain, rest sourced from reference TRBV2 and TRBJ1-6, is EPEVTQTPSHQVTQMGQEVILRCVPISNHLYFYWYRQILGQKVEFLVSFYNNEISEKSEIFDDQFSVERPDGSNFTLKIRSTKLEDSAMYFCASYSGSSYNSPLHFGNGTRLTVT.

This chain joins TRBV12-3 or TRBV12-4 and TRBJ2-3; 10 positions match TRBD2. J was trimmed by 2 bases and V by 9 bases; bases with no gene match: 5. The CDR3 is made up of 14 amino acids. The CDR3 region is CASSTSGYTDTQYF. The CDR3 region has the DNA TGTGCCAGTTCGACTAGCGGGTACACAGATACGCAGTATTTT.

In this sample, this clonotype turned up a few times. This chain joins TRBV3-1 and TRBJ2-1; possible D gene TRBD1, 6 bases. Trimming shortened V by 5 bases and J by 15 bases, and 20 bases separated the two germline ends. The V gene's germline CDR1 is LGHDT and CDR2 YNNKEL (reference sequence). The CDR3 contains 13 residues. CDR3 residues: CASSGTVKGDLFF. CDR3 DNA sequence: TGTGCCAGCAGCGGGACCGTAAAGGGGGATTTGTTCTTC.

This clonotype came up a few times. The chain couples TRBV29-1 to TRBJ2-5; 9 bases match TRBD2. With V trimmed by 4 bases and J by 11 bases, 11 bases remained unmatched. The CDR3 has 13 residues. From germline, CDR1 is SQVTM and CDR2 ANQGSEA. The CDR3 sequence is CSVGSRERGEQYF. In nucleotides, the CDR3 is TGCAGCGTTGGGTCGAGGGAGCGGGGGGAGCAGTACTTC.

This chain joins TRBV12-3 or TRBV12-4 and TRBJ1-2; no clear D. This CDR3 region has 16 residues. Trimming pared 5 bases from V and 4 bases from J, leaving 20 bases between. CDR3 in amino acids: CASSPRRTPSIYGYTF. CDR3 coding DNA: TGTGCCAGCAGTCCTCGAAGGACCCCATCTATCTATGGCTACACCTTC.

V and J are TRBV2 and TRBJ2-7; 8 positions match TRBD2. The V and J ends lost 2 bases and 6 bases, in that order; junction bases with no gene match: 9. Germline loops: CDR1 SNHLY, CDR2 FYNNEI. This CDR3 spans 15 amino acids. CDR3 nucleotides: TGTGCCAGCAGTGAACATGGGACTCGGGAGGGCGAGCAGTACTTC. Its translation is CASSEHGTREGEQYF.

This clonotype was seen only a few times. The genes are TRBV20-1 and TRBJ2-5; weak D call: TRBD2 (5 bases). The germline V gene encodes CDR1 DFQATT and CDR2 SNEGSKA (reference sequence). The length of the CDR3 is 12 residues. Trimming took off 6 bases at V and 3 bases at J, with 11 bases between the two ends. CDR3 nucleotides: TGCAGTGCAGTTCGGGGAGAAGAGACCCAGTACTTC. This gives the protein CSAVRGEETQYF.

In this sample, this clonotype turned up many times. The rearrangement joins TRBV12-3 or TRBV12-4 to TRBJ2-7; 10 bases align to TRBD1. The CDR3 is 16 amino acids. V trimming: 3 bases; J trimming: 4 bases; junction bases outside the gene matches: 9. The CDR3 nucleotides are TGTGCCAGCAGTTTCCCGCCGGGACAGGGGCCATACGAGCAGTACTTC. Its protein is CASSFPPGQGPYEQYF.

This clonotype was detected a few times. This chain uses TRBV4-1 with TRBJ2-1; no clear D. The germline CDR1 and CDR2 sequences are MGHRA and YSYEKL. The CDR3 consists of 13 residues. V was shortened by 1 base and J by 4 bases, with 5 bases between the two germline ends. This CDR3 is CASSQGWYNEQFF. The CDR3 DNA is TGCGCCAGCAGCCAAGGCTGGTACAATGAGCAGTTCTTC.

This clonotype has a handful of counts. The CDR3 reads CASSQSADSNLHF. DNA of the CDR3: TGTGCCAGCAGCCAGTCGGCTGATTCAAATCTCCACTTT. This chain uses TRBV3-1 with TRBJ1-6; D remains unclear. The CDR3 consists of 13 residues. CDR1 is LGHDT, CDR2 YNNKEL, per germline (reference sequence). Trimming took off 3 bases at V and 16 bases at J, with 16 bases between the two ends.